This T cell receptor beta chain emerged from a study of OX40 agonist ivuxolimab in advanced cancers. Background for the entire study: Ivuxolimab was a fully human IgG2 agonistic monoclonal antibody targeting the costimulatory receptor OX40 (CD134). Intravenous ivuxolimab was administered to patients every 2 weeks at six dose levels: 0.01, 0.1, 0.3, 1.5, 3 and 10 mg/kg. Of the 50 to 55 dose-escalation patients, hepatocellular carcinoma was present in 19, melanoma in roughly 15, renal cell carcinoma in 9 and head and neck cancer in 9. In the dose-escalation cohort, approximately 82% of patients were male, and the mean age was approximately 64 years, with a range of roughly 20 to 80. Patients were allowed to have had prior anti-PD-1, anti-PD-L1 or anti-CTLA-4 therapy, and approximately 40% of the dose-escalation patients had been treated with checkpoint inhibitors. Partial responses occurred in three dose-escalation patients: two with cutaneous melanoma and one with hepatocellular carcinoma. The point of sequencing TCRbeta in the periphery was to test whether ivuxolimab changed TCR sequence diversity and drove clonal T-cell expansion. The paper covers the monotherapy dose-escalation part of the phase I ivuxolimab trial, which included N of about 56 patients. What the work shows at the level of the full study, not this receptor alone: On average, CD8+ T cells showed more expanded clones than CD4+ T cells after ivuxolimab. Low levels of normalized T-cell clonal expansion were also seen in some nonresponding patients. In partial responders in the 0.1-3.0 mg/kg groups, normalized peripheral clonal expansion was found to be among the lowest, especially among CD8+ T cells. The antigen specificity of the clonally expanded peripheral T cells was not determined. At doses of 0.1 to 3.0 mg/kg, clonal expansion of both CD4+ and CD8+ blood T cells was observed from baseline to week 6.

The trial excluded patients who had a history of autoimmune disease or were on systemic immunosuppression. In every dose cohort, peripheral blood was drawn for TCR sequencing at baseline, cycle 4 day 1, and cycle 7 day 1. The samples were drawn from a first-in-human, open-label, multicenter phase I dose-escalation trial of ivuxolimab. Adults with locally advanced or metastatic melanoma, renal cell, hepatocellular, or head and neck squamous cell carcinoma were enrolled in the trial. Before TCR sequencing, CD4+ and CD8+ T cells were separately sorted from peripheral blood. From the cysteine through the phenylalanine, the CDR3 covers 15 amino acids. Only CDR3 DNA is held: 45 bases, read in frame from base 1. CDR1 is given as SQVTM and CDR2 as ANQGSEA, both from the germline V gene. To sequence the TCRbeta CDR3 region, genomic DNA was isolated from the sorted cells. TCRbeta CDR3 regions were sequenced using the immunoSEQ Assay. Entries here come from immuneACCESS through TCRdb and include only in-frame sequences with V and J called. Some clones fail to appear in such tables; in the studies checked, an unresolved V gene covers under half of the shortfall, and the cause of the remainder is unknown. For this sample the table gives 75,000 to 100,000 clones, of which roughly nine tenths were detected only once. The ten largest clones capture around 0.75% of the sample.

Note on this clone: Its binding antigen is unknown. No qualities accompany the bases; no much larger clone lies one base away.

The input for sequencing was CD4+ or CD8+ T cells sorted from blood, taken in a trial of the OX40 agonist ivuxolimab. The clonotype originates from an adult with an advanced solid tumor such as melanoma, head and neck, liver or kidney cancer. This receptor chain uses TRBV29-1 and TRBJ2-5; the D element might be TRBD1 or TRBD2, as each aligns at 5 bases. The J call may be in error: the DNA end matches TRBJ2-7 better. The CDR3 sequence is CSVEEGPAGTYEQYF. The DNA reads TGCAGCGTTGAAGAGGGACCGGCAGGGACCTACGAGCAGTACTTC.